The TCR beta chain under discussion was sequenced for a study of blood T cell repertoires in COVID-19 (dated by TCRdb to 2018 to 2020). In the study overall: Samples from collaborators originated in the United States, Italy and Spain and spanned both the acute and convalescent phases of COVID-19. The prospective study material was composed of cDNA or gDNA derived from T cells, B-cell-depleted T cells, or PBMCs. Subjects who had been exposed to COVID-19, were actively infected with it, or had recovered from it provided the deeply sampled blood TCRbeta repertoires that made up the dataset. A freely available public database, intended as a resource for researchers studying the immune response to SARS-CoV-2, is where the repertoires were released. The samples were drawn from two sources: the first 160 participants of the ongoing ImmuneRACE study, and 1,200 or so subjects contributed by 6 global collaborators. Nearly every sample came with metadata listing a de-identified subject ID, COVID-19 status, age in years and sex. Where available, HLA class I and class II types were taken from metadata supplied by the sample provider and were not determined by assay-based typing.

Beyond this particular receptor, the publication reports: How much clinical and demographic metadata was included differed by source and by participant, and the metadata was provided uncurated.

TCRbeta CDR3 regions were amplified from genomic DNA using the immunoSEQ Assay, a bias-controlled multiplex PCR. As for the original processing: The number of nucleated cells in each sample was estimated from the amplification of reference gene primers within the assay. Sequence reads were collapsed and filtered to measure the absolute abundance of every unique TCRbeta CDR3 rearrangement. For each sample, productive Simpson clonality was calculated as the square root of Simpson's diversity index over productive rearrangements. Drawn from immuneACCESS, this table holds only the in-frame rearrangements with V and J called that TCRdb kept. Clones are partly lost; checked studies trace under half to an unresolved V gene and leave the rest unexplained. That table gives V, J and clone size, and the DNA gave D and trimming. The sample profile shows roughly 280,000 clones; almost 90% of them were found once. In total, the top ten clones hold around 11% of the sample.

For this clone: The clone's antigen remains unknown. The input lacks base qualities; no much larger clone sits a single base away.

One collaborating source in Seattle enrolled patients during active infection and followed them longitudinally through the course of disease. Collaborating institutions collected whole blood in K2EDTA tubes following their own protocols. Collaborator samples were shipped for TCRbeta analysis as frozen whole blood, isolated PBMCs, or DNA extracted from either sample type. Taken from cysteine to phenylalanine, the CDR3 has 15 residues. Left in the record is the CDR3 DNA by itself, 45 bases read in frame from the first base. V and J are trimmed by 3 bases and 7 bases, and the gene matches miss 5 bases of the junction. In the germline V gene, CDR1 corresponds to SNHLY and CDR2 to FYNNEI.

The sequenced sample was peripheral blood. This chain is built from TRBV2 and TRBJ1-6; the junction holds 8 bases that match TRBD1. The receptor comes from a woman aged 25 to 39 with COVID-19, enrolled during active disease. The DNA sequence is given as TGTGCCAGCAGTGAGGCCAGGGGGCACAATTCACCCCTCCACTTT. It is translated as CASSEARGHNSPLHF.